This TCR beta chain was retrieved from a study of T cell changes during pregnancy in multiple sclerosis. CDR1 is MGHRA and CDR2 is YSYEKL in the germline V gene. Trimming shortened V by 4 bases and J by 7 bases, and 11 bases separated the two germline ends. This CDR3 is built from 13 residues. Only in-frame clones appear in the TCRdb table, and some are missing; sequencing was by immunoSEQ multiplex PCR. The table includes roughly 60,000 clones, 80% to 95% detected once. The rearrangement links TRBV4-1 to TRBJ2-1; tentative D call: TRBD2 (5 bases). The sample here was peripheral blood, taken in the second trimester of pregnancy. The source of this sequence is a female donor with multiple sclerosis, enrolled in a pregnancy study. The CDR3 loop is CASSRLGANEQFF. The CDR3 bases are TGCGCCAGCAGCCGCCTGGGAGCGAATGAGCAGTTCTTC.